This T cell receptor beta chain came from a study of radiotherapy plus CTLA-4 blockade in lung cancer. Germline CDR1 reads MNHEY; CDR2 reads SVGAGI. This CDR3 region has 15 residues. Germline trimming cut 7 bases from V and 8 bases from J; bases unmatched to any gene: 15. Each patient with chemo-refractory metastatic non-small-cell lung cancer was treated with focal radiation plus CTLA-4 blockade using ipilimumab. Turning to this clone: Its antigen is undetermined.

Study-wide results and caveats: Radiotherapy was combined with ipilimumab, and tumor-derived TCR clones then expanded in blood. It was early blood T cell clone dynamics, with interferon-beta, that reportedly best predicted response.

Some clones are missing from TCRdb's copy, which holds only in-frame ones; the method was immunoSEQ multiplex PCR. The sample includes approximately 52,000 clones, 60% to 80% seen only once; the top ten take less than 3%. The chain recombines TRBV6-5 with TRBJ1-2, with 8 bases matching TRBD1. This clonotype was sampled from a human donor with non-small cell lung cancer whose response to radiotherapy plus ipilimumab could not be evaluated. Source: peripheral blood, taken from a patient treated with radiotherapy plus ipilimumab. The CDR3 sequence: CASTLTLSGGRGYTF. CDR3 coding DNA: TGTGCCAGCACCCTCACACTCTCAGGGGGCAGGGGCTACACCTTC.